This T cell receptor (beta chain) was recorded in a study of T cell repertoires in cytomegalovirus infection (dated by TCRdb to between 2017 and 2020). About the investigation overall: The HLA type of each donor mattered for the analysis, because public TCR beta signatures pointed to carriage of CMV infection along with the matching HLA type. The full study reports these points: The ex vivo response was dominated by HLA-C-restricted CMV-specific TCR beta clonotypes, which also provided the single most frequent clonotype in two of eight donors. Carriers of CMV infection plus the relevant HLA type were discriminated by the cumulative frequency of public TCR beta family members in the study cohort and in an independent approximately 360-donor cohort.

TCRdb shows the sequencer as Illumina HiSeq 1500. The public reads were quality trimmed at Q25 with fastp and then assembled into clones with MiXCR by TCRdb, keeping productive beta chains. Rows matching on CDR3 protein sequence are summarized as one entry with the most common DNA and genes. Here the sample has under 200,000 distinct CDR3 sequences; less than 9.5% occur a single time. Jointly, the top ten make up about 4.6% of the sample. For this clonotype: There is no known antigen for this receptor. One junction end disagrees with the germline gene, perhaps due to a read error.

From its cysteine to its phenylalanine, the CDR3 spans 14 amino acids. Only the CDR3 DNA is retained, 42 bases long and in frame from the first base. The germline V gene provides CDR1 SGHTA and CDR2 FQGNSA. Sequenced material: PBMCs. This sequence uses TRBV7-2 and TRBJ1-2; the D gene is not confidently resolved. This receptor was taken from a human donor in good health (CMV status not recorded). Some clones in this sample may be carry-over from other donors' samples. The CDR3 protein: CASSLAPSNYDYTF. The base sequence is TGTGCCAGCAGCTTAGCTCCGTCTAACTATGACTACACCTTT.